Described below is a single T cell receptor beta chain sequence and its context. V was pared by 4 bases and J by 8 bases, with 7 bases of the junction left unmatched. The germline V gene encodes CDR1 SGHTA and CDR2 FQGNSA. This CDR3 is 13 amino acids long. The sample originates from a study of cytomegalovirus exposure and HLA in healthy donors. Although they were nominally healthy when sampled, donors likely had unrecorded immune exposures. Vbeta (60) and Jbeta (13) primers were used in the PCR. Generated by immunoSEQ multiplex PCR, the TCRdb table keeps only in-frame clones and is missing some. This repertoire shows fewer than 200,000 clones, less than 90% found once; its top ten account for about 0.23%.

Sequencing was carried out using PBMCs. The chain recombines TRBV7-2 with TRBJ1-2; 7 positions match TRBD1. This TCR was sampled from a girl less than two years old in good health and CMV-seronegative. The CDR3 DNA reads as TGTGCCAGCAGCTCGAGACAGGGCAAGGGCTACACCTTC. It yields the protein CASSSRQGKGYTF.